Listed below are T cell receptor beta chains from one sample, sequenced in a study of glioma-infiltrating T cells. TCRdb analysed the multiplex PCR reads with MiXCR anew, one entry per CDR3 protein. The table records approximately 4,400 distinct CDR3 sequences, less than 25% of them present only once. Sequenced sample: glioma tissue, nonneoplastic brain tissue, or PBMCs (not recorded which). These receptors originate from a human donor with low-grade glioma or glioblastoma, undergoing nonglioma brain surgery, or in good health (not recorded which). Both conserved end residues are part of each CDR3. A D gene is named only where the DNA matches it firmly. Expanded clones get a size class; other rows say once, few or many, or leave the size out.

cdr3_length	d_call	v_call	j_call	clone_size	cdr3_nt	cdr3_aa
16	NA	TRBV20-1	TRBJ1-1	large	TGCAGTGCTAGGGAGGGGTACCACAGGATGAACACTGAAGCTTTCTTT	CSAREGYHRMNTEAFF
13	NA	TRBV20-1	TRBJ2-5	medium-sized	TGCAGCCCCCGGGAGCGGCCCAGCGAGACCCAGTACTTC	CSPRERPSETQYF
14	TRBD1	TRBV10-3	TRBJ1-2	many	TGTGCCTCCATCGGGGGGACAGGAGACTATGGCTACACCTTC	CASIGGTGDYGYTF
15	NA	TRBV5-1	TRBJ2-1	many	TGCGCCAGCAGCTTGGGGAGAAGCTCCTACAATGAGCAGTTCTTC	CASSLGRSSYNEQFF
14	TRBD1	TRBV6-2/TRBV6-3	TRBJ2-3	NA	TGTGCCACCCGTTTGGGACAGGGATTTGATACGCAGTATTTT	CATRLGQGFDTQYF
15	NA	TRBV15	TRBJ2-1	NA	TGTGCCACCAGCAGAGATCCGGGGGGCAGTACGGAGCAGTTCTTC	CATSRDPGGSTEQFF
16	TRBD2	TRBV4-1	TRBJ2-7	many	TGCGCCAGCAGCCATGTGAGGGCGGGAGTCTCCTACGAGCAGTACTTC	CASSHVRAGVSYEQYF
16	NA	TRBV12-3/TRBV12-4	TRBJ2-1	many	TGTGCCAGCAGCAGTCGACAGGTCAGCTCCTACAATGAGCAGTTCTTC	CASSSRQVSSYNEQFF
14	NA	TRBV3-1	TRBJ2-7	many	TGTGCCAGCAGCCAAGATTCGACTGTATACGAGCAGTACTTC	CASSQDSTVYEQYF
14	NA	TRBV4-1	TRBJ1-5	medium-sized	TGCGCCAGCAGCCAAGGAGGGGTCGATCAGCCCCAGCATTTT	CASSQGGVDQPQHF
15	NA	TRBV4-2	TRBJ1-2	medium-sized	TGTGCCAGCAGCCAAGATCTTGCGGTCGGCTATGGCTACACCTTC	CASSQDLAVGYGYTF
15	TRBD1	TRBV19	TRBJ1-2	many	TGTGCCAGTAGTATAGATACAGGGGGCTGGTATGGCTACACCTTC	CASSIDTGGWYGYTF
17	TRBD1	TRBV6-1	TRBJ2-1	NA	TGTGCCAGCAGTGGACCGCCCGGACAGGCCCTACTCAATGAGGAGTTCTTC	CASSGPPGQALLNEEFF
11	NA	TRBV30	TRBJ2-1	many	TGTGCCTGGAGTGTTGGGCCGAAGGAGTTCTTC	CAWSVGPKEFF
14	NA	TRBV5-1	TRBJ1-5	many	TGCGCCAGCAGCCGGGACCCCGAAAAACAGCCCCAGCATTTT	CASSRDPEKQPQHF
15	NA	TRBV29-1	TRBJ1-2	NA	NA	CSAHVQGARDYGCTF
16	NA	TRBV12-3/TRBV12-4	TRBJ2-1	medium-sized	TGTGCCAGCAGTAGGTATCCCGGGGGGCCCTACAATGAGCAGTTCTTC	CASSRYPGGPYNEQFF
13	NA	TRBV19	TRBJ2-5	many	TGTGCCAGTAGTATAGTAACAGAAGAGACCCAGTACTTC	CASSIVTEETQYF
13	TRBD1	TRBV29-1	TRBJ2-5	NA	TGCAGCGCCCACAACAGGGGCCAAGAGACCCAGTACTTC	CSAHNRGQETQYF
15	NA	TRBV3-1	TRBJ1-5	many	TGTGCCAGCAGCCAAGGGGGGTATGGCAATCAGCCCCAGCATTTT	CASSQGGYGNQPQHF
14	TRBD2	TRBV27	TRBJ2-3	NA	TGTGCCAGCAGTCCGCGGGGGGCCGTGGATACGCAGTATTTT	CASSPRGAVDTQYF
16	TRBD2	TRBV20-1	TRBJ2-3	medium-sized	TGCAGTGCTAGTTCAGCAGCGGGGATTAGCACAGATACGCAGTATTTT	CSASSAAGISTDTQYF
13	NA	TRBV2	TRBJ1-5	many	TGTGCCAGCAGTGAAATGATCAATCAGCCCCAGCATTTT	CASSEMINQPQHF
14	NA	TRBV24-1	TRBJ2-3	medium-sized	TGTGCCACCAGTGATCTCGGGGATGGAGATACGCAGTATTTT	CATSDLGDGDTQYF
13	NA	TRBV11-2	TRBJ2-3	many	TGTGCCAGCGAAGGGGCCGGAGTGTATACGCAGTATTTT	CASEGAGVYTQYF
13	NA	TRBV4-1	TRBJ2-5	medium-sized	TGCGCCAGCAGCCTGGACCACGAAGAGACCCAGTACTTC	CASSLDHEETQYF
16	TRBD1	TRBV19	TRBJ2-1	many	TGTGCCAGTAGTAAGGTGGGGGACAGGGGTAACAATGAGCAGTTCTTC	CASSKVGDRGNNEQFF
15	NA	TRBV5-1	TRBJ1-4	many	TGCGCCAGCAGCTTTTCGGTGACGGAATCGAAAAAACTGTTTTTT	CASSFSVTESKKLFF
11	TRBD1	TRBV10-1	TRBJ1-1	medium-sized	TGCGCCGACGGGACAGCCATTGAAGCTTTCTTT	CADGTAIEAFF
16	NA	TRBV5-1	TRBJ2-2	many	TGCGCCAGCAGCTTGGCGACAGTACTTAACACCGGGGAGCTGTTTTTT	CASSLATVLNTGELFF
13	NA	TRBV7-9	TRBJ1-1	medium-sized	TGTGCCAGCAGCGAAAAGATGAACACTGAAGCTTTCTTT	CASSEKMNTEAFF
14	NA	TRBV28	TRBJ1-1	large	TGTGCCAGCAGTTTATTGAGCGTTTCCACTGAAGCTTTCTTT	CASSLLSVSTEAFF
14	TRBD1	TRBV29-1	TRBJ2-1	few	TGCAGCGTTGAGACCGGGACAGTTTACAATGAGCAGTTCTTC	CSVETGTVYNEQFF
14	TRBD1	TRBV11-2	TRBJ1-6	many	TGTGCCAGCAGCCTGGAACAGGGGAATTCACCCCTCCACTTT	CASSLEQGNSPLHF
13	NA	TRBV11-1	TRBJ2-5	many	TGTGCCAGCAGCTTATTACGGATGGCGACCCAGTACTTC	CASSLLRMATQYF
14	NA	TRBV20-1	TRBJ2-7	medium-sized	TGCAGTGCTAGAGATCAACGGGGGTTGGGTGAGCAGTACTTC	CSARDQRGLGEQYF
14	NA	TRBV20-1	TRBJ2-7	NA	TGCAGTGCTAGACATCGACGGGGGTTGGGTGAGCAGTACTTC	CSARHRRGLGEQYF
15	NA	TRBV27	TRBJ2-2	NA	TGTGCCAGCAGTTCATCTACGTGGAACACCGGGGAGCTGTTTTTT	CASSSSTWNTGELFF
15	NA	TRBV6-2/TRBV6-3	TRBJ2-1	medium-sized	TGTGCCAGCACTATAACAGGGATCGCAAGCAATGAGCAGTTCTTC	CASTITGIASNEQFF
19	TRBD1	TRBV15	TRBJ1-5	large	TGTGCCACCAGCCCACCCGAGTGGGGACAGGTACATAGCAATCAGCCCCAGCATTTT	CATSPPEWGQVHSNQPQHF
13	NA	TRBV15	TRBJ2-3	large	TGTGCCACCAGCAGAGGAGGGGCAAATACGCAGTATTTT	CATSRGGANTQYF
14	TRBD1	TRBV2	TRBJ2-7	many	TGTGCCAGCAGTTCCGGGACAGGGTCATACGAGCAGTACTTC	CASSSGTGSYEQYF
15	TRBD1	TRBV10-3	TRBJ2-7	many	TGTGCCATCGGAGAACAGGGGGCCGTTGGTGACGAGCAGTACTTC	CAIGEQGAVGDEQYF
15	NA	TRBV7-2	TRBJ2-5	once	TGTGCCAGCAGCTTAGTCTTGGCTAGCCAAGGGACCCAGTACTTC	CASSLVLASQGTQYF
16	NA	TRBV4-1	TRBJ2-3	medium-sized	TGCGCCAGCAGCCCCAGAGGGATGGGTTCGGCAGGAGAGCAGTATTTT	CASSPRGMGSAGEQYF
13	NA	TRBV20-1	TRBJ1-1	few	TGCAGTGCGTCGACAGGCGCGGGGACTGAAGCTTTCTTT	CSASTGAGTEAFF
14	NA	TRBV28	TRBJ1-4	large	TGTGCCAGCAGTTTATCCGCCCGGAATGAAAAACTGTTTTTT	CASSLSARNEKLFF
12	NA	TRBV28	TRBJ1-5	once	TGTGCCAGCAGTTCCCCGACACAGCCCGGGCATTTT	CASSSPTQPGHF
13	NA	TRBV27	TRBJ1-2	large	TGTGCCAGCAGCTTGACAGGTTTCAATGGCTACACCTTC	CASSLTGFNGYTF
16	NA	TRBV2	TRBJ1-1	many	TGTGCCAGCAGGCCCTATAAGGCAGGACCGAACACTGAAGCTTTCTTT	CASRPYKAGPNTEAFF
13	NA	TRBV27	TRBJ2-3	large	TGTGCCAGCAGGGACATTATCACAGATACGCAGTATTTT	CASRDIITDTQYF
15	NA	TRBV19	TRBJ1-5	medium-sized	TGTGCCAGTACCATGGGAGGGTATAGCAATCAGCCCCAGCATTTT	CASTMGGYSNQPQHF